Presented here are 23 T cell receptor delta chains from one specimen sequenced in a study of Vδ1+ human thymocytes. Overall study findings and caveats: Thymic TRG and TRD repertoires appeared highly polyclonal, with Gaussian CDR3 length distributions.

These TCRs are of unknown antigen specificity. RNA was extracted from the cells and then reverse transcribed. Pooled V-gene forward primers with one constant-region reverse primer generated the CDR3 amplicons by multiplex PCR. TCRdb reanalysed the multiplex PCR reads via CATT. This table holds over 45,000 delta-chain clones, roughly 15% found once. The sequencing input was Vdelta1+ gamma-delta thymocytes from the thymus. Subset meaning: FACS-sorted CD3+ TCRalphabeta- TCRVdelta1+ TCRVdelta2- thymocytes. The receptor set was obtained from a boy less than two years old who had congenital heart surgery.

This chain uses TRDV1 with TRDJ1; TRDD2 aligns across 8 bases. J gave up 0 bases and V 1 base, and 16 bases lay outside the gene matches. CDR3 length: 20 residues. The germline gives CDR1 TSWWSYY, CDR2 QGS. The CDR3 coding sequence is TGTGCTCTTGGGGAACAAAGAACTTCCTACGTCCGAGGGTACACCGATAAACTCATCTTT. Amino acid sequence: CALGEQRTSYVRGYTDKLIF.

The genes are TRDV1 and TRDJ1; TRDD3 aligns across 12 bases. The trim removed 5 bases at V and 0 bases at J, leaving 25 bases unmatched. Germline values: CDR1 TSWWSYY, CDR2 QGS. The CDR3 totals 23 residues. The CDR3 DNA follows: TGTGCTCTTGGGTCCTTTTTCCCCCACCTCCGTACTGGGGGATACCCGTACACCGATAAACTCATCTTT. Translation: CALGSFFPHLRTGGYPYTDKLIF.

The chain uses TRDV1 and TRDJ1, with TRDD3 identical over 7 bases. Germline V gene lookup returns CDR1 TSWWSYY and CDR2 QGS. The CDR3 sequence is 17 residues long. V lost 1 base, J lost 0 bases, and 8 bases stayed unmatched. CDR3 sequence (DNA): TGTGCTCTTGGGGAACAGCTGGGGGTCCAGTACACCGATAAACTCATCTTT. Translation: CALGEQLGVQYTDKLIF.

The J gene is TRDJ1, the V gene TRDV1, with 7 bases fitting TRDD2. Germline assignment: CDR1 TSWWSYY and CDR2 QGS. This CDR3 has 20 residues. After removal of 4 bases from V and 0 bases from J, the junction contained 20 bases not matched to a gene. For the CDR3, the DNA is TGTGCTCTTGGGGGGGCCTTCCTGTACTCGGGGGGGCCTTACACCGATAAACTCATCTTT. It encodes CALGGAFLYSGGPYTDKLIF.

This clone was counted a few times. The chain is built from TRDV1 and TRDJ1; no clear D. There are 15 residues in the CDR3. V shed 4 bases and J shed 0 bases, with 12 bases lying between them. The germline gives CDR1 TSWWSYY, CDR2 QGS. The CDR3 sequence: CALGVTNYDTDKLIF. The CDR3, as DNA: TGTGCTCTTGGGGTTACGAACTACGACACCGATAAACTCATCTTT.

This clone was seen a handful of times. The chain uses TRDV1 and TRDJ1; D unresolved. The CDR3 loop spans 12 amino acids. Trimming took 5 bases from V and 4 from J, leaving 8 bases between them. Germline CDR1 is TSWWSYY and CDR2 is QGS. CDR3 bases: TGTGCTCTTGGGACTTACCGCGATAAACTCATCTTT. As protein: CALGTYRDKLIF.

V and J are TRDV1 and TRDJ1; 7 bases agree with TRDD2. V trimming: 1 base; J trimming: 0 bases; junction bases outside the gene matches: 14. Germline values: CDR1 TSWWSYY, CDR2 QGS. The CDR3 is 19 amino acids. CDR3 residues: CALGERNFLRPAYTDKLIF. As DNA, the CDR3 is TGTGCTCTTGGGGAACGAAATTTCCTACGTCCGGCGTACACCGATAAACTCATCTTT.

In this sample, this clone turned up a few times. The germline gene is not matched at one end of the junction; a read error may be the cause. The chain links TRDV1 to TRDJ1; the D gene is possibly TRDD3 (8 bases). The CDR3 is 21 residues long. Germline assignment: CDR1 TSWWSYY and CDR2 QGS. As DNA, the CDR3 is TGCGCTCTTGGGGAAATTTCCTACACGCCCGGTACTGGGGGTTCCACCGATAAACTCATCTTT. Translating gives CALGEISYTPGTGGSTDKLIF.

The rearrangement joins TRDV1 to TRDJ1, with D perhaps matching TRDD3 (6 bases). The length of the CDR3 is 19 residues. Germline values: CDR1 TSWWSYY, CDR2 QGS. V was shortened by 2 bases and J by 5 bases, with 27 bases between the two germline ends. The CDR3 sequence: CALGEGLRLTSGISDKLIF. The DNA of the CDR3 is TGTGCTCTTGGGGAAGGTCTGCGGCTAACCAGCGGGATAAGTGATAAACTCATCTTT.

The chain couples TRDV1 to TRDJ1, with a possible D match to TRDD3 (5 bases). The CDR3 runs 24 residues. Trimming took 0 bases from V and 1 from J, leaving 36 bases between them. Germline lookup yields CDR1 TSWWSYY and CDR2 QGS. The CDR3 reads CALGELIPILYRGGPRGTTDKLIF. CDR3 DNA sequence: TGTGCTCTTGGGGAACTGATTCCGATACTCTACCGGGGGGGCCCGCGAGGGACCACCGATAAACTCATCTTT.

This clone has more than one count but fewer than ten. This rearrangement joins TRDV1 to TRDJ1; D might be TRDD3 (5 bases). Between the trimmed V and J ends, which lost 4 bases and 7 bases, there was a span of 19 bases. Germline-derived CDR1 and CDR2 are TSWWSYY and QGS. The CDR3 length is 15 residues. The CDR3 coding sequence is TGTGCTCTTGGGGTCCATCCCAGTACGGGGGGTAAACTCATCTTT. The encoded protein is CALGVHPSTGGKLIF.

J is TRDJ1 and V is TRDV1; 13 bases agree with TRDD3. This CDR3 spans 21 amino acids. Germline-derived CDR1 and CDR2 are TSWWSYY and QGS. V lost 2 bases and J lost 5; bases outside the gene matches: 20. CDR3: CALGEVRPTYLLGDTKDKLIF. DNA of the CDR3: TGTGCTCTTGGGGAAGTCCGTCCTACGTACTTACTGGGGGATACGAAGGATAAACTCATCTTT.

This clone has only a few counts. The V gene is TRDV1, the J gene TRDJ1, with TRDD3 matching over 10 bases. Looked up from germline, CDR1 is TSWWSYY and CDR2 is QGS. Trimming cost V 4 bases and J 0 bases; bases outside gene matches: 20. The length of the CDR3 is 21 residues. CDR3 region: CALGGGSYFGGYPDYTDKLIF. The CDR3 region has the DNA TGTGCTCTTGGGGGGGGTTCCTACTTTGGGGGATACCCCGATTACACCGATAAACTCATCTTT.

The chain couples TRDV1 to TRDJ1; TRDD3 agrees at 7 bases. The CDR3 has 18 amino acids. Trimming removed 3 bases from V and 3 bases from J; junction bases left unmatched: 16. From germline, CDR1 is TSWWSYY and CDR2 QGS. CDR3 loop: CALGDRIRTVLGSDKLIF. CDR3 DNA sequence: TGTGCTCTTGGGGACCGAATTCGTACTGTACTGGGGTCCGATAAACTCATCTTT.

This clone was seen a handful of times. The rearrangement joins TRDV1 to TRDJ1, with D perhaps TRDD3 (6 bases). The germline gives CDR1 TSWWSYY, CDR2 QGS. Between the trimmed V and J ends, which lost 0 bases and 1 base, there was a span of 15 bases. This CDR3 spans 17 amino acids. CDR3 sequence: CALGELDGYRITDKLIF. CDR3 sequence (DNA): TGTGCTCTTGGGGAACTTGACGGATACAGGATCACCGATAAACTCATCTTT.

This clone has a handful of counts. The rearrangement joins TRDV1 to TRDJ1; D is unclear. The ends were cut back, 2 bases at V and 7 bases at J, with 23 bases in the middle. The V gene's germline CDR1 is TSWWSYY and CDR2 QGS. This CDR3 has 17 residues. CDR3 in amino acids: CALGEIQSRSHGGKLIF. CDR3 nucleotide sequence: TGTGCTCTTGGGGAAATCCAATCCCGTTCCCACGGTGGTAAACTCATCTTT.

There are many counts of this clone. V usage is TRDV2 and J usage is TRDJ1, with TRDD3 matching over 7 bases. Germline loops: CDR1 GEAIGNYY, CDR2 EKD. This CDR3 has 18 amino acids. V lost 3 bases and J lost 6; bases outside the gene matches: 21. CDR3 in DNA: TGTGCCTGTGACCTCCTTTACTGGGGACATCATTACCGATATAAACTCATCTTT. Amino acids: CACDLLYWGHHYRYKLIF.

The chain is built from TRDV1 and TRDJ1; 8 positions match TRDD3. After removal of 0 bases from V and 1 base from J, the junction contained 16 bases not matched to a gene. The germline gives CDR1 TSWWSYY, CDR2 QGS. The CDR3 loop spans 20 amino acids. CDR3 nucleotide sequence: TGTGCTCTTGGGGAACTTCCGGTATGGTGGGGGATCAAGCTCACCGATAAACTCATCTTT. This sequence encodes CALGELPVWWGIKLTDKLIF.

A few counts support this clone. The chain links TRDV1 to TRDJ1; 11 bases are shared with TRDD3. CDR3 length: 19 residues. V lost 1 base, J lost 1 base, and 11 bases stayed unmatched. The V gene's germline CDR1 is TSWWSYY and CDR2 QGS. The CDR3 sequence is CALGEPFLTGGYRTDKLIF. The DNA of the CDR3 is TGTGCTCTTGGGGAACCCTTCCTTACTGGGGGATATCGCACCGATAAACTCATCTTT.

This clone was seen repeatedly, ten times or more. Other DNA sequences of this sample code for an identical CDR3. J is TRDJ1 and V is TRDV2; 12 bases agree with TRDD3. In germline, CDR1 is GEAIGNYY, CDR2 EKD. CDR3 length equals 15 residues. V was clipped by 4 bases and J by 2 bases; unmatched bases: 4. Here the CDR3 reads CACELGDTPTDKLIF. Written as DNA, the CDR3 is TGTGCCTGTGAACTGGGGGATACACCTACCGATAAACTCATCTTT.

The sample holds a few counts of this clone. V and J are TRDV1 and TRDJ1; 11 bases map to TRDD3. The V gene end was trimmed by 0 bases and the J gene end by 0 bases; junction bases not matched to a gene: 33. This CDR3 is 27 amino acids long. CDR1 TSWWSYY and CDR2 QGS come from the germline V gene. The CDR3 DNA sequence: TGTGCTCTTGGGGAACTAACCGTCCACTCCGATGATTTACTGGGGGATATTTGGCTGTCGGACACCGATAAACTCATCTTT. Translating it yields CALGELTVHSDDLLGDIWLSDTDKLIF.

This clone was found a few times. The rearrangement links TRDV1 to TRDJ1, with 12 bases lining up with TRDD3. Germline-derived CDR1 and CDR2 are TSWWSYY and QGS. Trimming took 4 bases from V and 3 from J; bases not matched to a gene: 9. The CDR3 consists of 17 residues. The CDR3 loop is CALGGISTGGYPDKLIF. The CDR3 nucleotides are TGTGCTCTTGGGGGCATCTCTACTGGGGGATACCCCGATAAACTCATCTTT.

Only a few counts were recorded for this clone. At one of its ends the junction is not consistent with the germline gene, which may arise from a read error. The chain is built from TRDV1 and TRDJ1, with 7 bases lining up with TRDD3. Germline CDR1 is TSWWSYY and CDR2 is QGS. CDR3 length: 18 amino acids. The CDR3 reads CALGVRLPSWGFTDKLIF. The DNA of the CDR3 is TGTGCTCTTGGGGTAAGACTTCCCTCCTGGGGGTTCACCGATAAACTCATCTTC.